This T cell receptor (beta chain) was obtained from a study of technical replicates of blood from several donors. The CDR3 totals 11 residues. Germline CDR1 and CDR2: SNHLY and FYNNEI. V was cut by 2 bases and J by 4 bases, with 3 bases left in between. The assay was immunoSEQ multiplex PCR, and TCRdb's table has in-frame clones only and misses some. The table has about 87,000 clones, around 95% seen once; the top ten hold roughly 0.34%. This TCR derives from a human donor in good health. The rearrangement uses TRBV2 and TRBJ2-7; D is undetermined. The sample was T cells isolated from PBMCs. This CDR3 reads CASSERYEQYF. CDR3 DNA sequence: TGTGCCAGCAGTGAACGTTACGAGCAGTACTTC.